Sequencing of this T cell receptor beta chain was carried out in a study of human CD8 memory T cell subsets. The study, taken as a whole, reports: Among T cells, stem-like memory and precursor exhausted subsets showed similarly high diversity, unlike effector memory cells.

About this clonotype: Its antigen is still unknown.

Germline assignment: CDR1 MDHEN and CDR2 SYDVKM. The CDR3 has 14 residues. Cells that were CCR7+ PD-1- TIGIT- were defined as the stem-like memory CD8+ T cell population, referred to as TSTEM. Enriched by negative magnetic separation, total CD8+ T cells were obtained. UMI-labeled 5' RACE produced the TCR beta libraries. Each CDR3 protein gets one entry in TCRdb, which reprocessed the 5' RACE reads and gives no DNA. The sample has some 10,000 distinct CDR3 sequences. This sequence joins TRBV28 and TRBJ2-5; the TCRdb D gene call, TRBD1, has no DNA to confirm it. Sequences were obtained from CD8+ stem-like memory T cells (TSCM and TCM) sorted from PBMCs. Subset denoted: stem-like memory CD8 T cells (TSTEM), CCR7+ PD-1- TIGIT-. The sequence was collected from a human donor in good health. The CDR3 spells CASSFPQYQETQYF.